This TCR beta chain was retrieved from a study of blood T cell repertoires in COVID-19. Study-wide background: In each case, the material was cDNA or gDNA derived from T cells, B-cell-depleted T cells, or PBMCs.

Per the authors' pipeline: For nucleated cells, counts were estimated from reference gene primer amplification. Repertoires were generated with immunoSEQ multiplex PCR, while TCRdb's copy carries only in-frame clones and drops some. V, J and clone size are taken as reported in that table, and D and trimming were inferred from the DNA itself. The profile shows some 350,000 clones, 75% to 90% of them singletons. Trimming took off 5 bases at V and 5 bases at J, with 9 bases between the two ends. CDR3 length equals 13 residues. Germline loops: CDR1 SNHLY, CDR2 FYNNEI. The specimen sequenced was PBMCs or T cells enriched from blood (not recorded which). The TCR sequence derives from a man between 18 and 29 years old who had recovered from COVID-19. This chain links TRBV2 with TRBJ2-2, with a weak D call TRBD2 (5 bases). The CDR3 reads CASSPDLTGELFF. The CDR3 DNA sequence: TGTGCCAGCAGTCCGGACTTAACCGGGGAGCTGTTTTTT.